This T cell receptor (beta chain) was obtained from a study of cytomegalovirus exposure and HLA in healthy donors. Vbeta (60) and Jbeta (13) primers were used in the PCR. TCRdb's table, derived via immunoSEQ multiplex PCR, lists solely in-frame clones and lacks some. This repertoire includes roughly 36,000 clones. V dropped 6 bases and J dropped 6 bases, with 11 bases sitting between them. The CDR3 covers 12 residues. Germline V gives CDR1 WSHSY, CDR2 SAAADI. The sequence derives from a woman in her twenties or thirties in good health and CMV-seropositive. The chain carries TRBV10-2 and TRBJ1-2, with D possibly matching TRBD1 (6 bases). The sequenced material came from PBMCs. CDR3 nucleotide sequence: TGCGCCAGCAGCCCCAACAGGGATGGCTACACCTTC. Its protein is CASSPNRDGYTF.